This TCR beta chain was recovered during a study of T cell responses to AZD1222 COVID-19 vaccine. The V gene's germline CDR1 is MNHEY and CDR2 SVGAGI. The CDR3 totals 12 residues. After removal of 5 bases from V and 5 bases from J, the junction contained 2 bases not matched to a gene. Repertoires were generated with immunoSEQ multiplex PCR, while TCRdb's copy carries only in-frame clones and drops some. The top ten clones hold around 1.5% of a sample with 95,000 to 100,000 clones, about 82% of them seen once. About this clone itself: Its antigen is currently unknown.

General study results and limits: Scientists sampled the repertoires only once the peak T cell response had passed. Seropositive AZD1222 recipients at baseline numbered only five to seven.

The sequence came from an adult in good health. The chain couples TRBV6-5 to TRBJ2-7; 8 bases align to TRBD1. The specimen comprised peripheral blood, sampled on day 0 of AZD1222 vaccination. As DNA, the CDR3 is TGTGCCAGCAGTCCGACAGGGGACGAGCAGTACTTC. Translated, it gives CASSPTGDEQYF.